The sequence of this T cell receptor (beta chain) was determined in a study of T cells after posttransplantation cyclophosphamide. Study results and caveats: Recipient CMV seropositivity and CMV reactivation strongly tracked TRB clonality. Tissue-infiltrating T cells from skin or gut overlapped little with blood T cells. Later post-transplant blood repertoires were often dominated by donor CD8+ memory clones.

Profiled with immunoSEQ multiplex PCR; TCRdb holds only in-frame clones, not every one. The sample was found to contain 12,000 or so clones, and every one recurs. Trimming removed 6 bases from V and 0 bases from J, with 9 bases in between. This CDR3 spans 14 amino acids. This clone was detected ten times or more. The target antigen is unknown. The TCR originated in a woman between 40 and 55 years old in good health, CMV-negative, and a related stem cell transplant donor. Material for sequencing was PBMCs. V gene TRBV12-3 or TRBV12-4 combines with J gene TRBJ2-1; no reliable D call. In DNA form, the CDR3 reads TGTGCCAGCAGAACACAGAGCTCCTACAATGAGCAGTTCTTC. As protein: CASRTQSSYNEQFF.